Detailed here is one T cell receptor beta chain. Its antigen is undetermined. At the time of sampling, donors were nominally healthy, though unrecorded immune exposures were likely. Primers included in the PCR were 60 Vbeta and 13 Jbeta primers. Profiled with immunoSEQ multiplex PCR; TCRdb holds only in-frame clones, not every one. The data show 120,000 to 150,000 clones, with approximately 80% seen just once and 4.9% held by the top ten. This entry belongs to a study of cytomegalovirus exposure and HLA in healthy donors. Study conclusions and caveats: In vitro confirmation showed a few CMV-associated chains to be CMV antigen specific.

The CDR3 has 13 amino acids. Germline trimming cut 6 bases from V and 6 bases from J; bases unmatched to any gene: 7. Per germline, CDR1 SGHTA and CDR2 FQGNSA. The clonotype originates from a woman aged 45-65 years in good health and CMV-seronegative. The chain is built from TRBV7-2 and TRBJ1-1; 7 positions match TRBD1. Material: PBMCs. The CDR3 spells CASRLDRAAEAFF. In nucleotides, the CDR3 is TGTGCCAGCAGACTAGACAGGGCCGCTGAAGCTTTCTTT.